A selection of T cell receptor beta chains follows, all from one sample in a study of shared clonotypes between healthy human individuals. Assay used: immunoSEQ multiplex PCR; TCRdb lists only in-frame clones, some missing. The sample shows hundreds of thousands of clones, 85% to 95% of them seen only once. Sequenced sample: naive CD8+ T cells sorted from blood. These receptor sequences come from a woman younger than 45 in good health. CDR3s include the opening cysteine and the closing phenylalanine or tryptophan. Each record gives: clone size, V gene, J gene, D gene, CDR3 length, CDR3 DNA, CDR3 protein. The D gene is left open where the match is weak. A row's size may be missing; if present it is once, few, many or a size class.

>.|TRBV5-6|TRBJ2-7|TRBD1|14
TGTGCCAGCAGCTTCGGGACAGGGTCGTACGAGCAGTACTTC
CASSFGTGSYEQYF
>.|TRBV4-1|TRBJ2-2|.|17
TGCGCCAGCAGCCAAGATCTTTCCGTGGCGAACACCGGGGAGCTGTTTTTT
CASSQDLSVANTGELFF
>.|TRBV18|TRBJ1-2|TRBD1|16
TGTGCCAGCTCACGACAGGGTGAGGAGATGGACTATGGCTACACCTTC
CASSRQGEEMDYGYTF
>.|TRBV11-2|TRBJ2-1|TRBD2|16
TGTGCCAGCAGTTTTCCGACTAGCGGGAGTCACAATGAGCAGTTCTTC
CASSFPTSGSHNEQFF
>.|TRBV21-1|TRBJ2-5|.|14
TGTGCCAGCAGCAAACAGTGCGGCCAAGAGACCCAGTACTTC
CASSKQCGQETQYF
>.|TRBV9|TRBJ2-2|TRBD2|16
TGTGCCAGCAGCGAGGGGTTAGCGGGAGTCACCGGGGAGCTGTTTTTT
CASSEGLAGVTGELFF
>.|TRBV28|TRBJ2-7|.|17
TGTGCCAGCAGTTTGGGGGCTTACAGGTACAGCTCCTACGAGCAGTACTTC
CASSLGAYRYSSYEQYF
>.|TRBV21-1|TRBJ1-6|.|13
TGTGCCAGCAGCAAAAGGGAGAATTCACCCCTCCACTTT
CASSKRENSPLHF
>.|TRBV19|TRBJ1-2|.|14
TGTGCCAGTAGTATATGGCAGGGTGATCCTGCCTACACCTTC
CASSIWQGDPAYTF
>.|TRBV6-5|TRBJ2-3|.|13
TGTGCCAGCAGCCTTCGACAGTCAGATACGCAGTATTTT
CASSLRQSDTQYF
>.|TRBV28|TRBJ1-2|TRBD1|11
TGTGCCAGCAGAACAGGGGGCGGCTACACCTTC
CASRTGGGYTF
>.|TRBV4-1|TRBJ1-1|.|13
TGCGCCAGCAGCTATCCGGGGACCACTGAAGCTTTCTTT
CASSYPGTTEAFF
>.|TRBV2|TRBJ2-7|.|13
TGTGCCAGCAGTCAAACAACAAACTACGAGCAGTACTTC
CASSQTTNYEQYF
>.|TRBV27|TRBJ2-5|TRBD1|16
TGTGCCAGCAGTTTAGACAGGGGGAATTTCCAAGAGACCCAGTACTTC
CASSLDRGNFQETQYF
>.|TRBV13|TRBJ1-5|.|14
TGTGCCAGCAGCTTACGGGGTAGCGATCAGCCCCAGCATTTT
CASSLRGSDQPQHF
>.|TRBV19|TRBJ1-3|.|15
TGTGCCAGTAGTCTCCGACAGAGCTCTGGAAACACCATATATTTT
CASSLRQSSGNTIYF
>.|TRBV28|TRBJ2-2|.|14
TGTGCCAGCAGTAGGACAACGAACACCGGGGAGCTGTTTTTT
CASSRTTNTGELFF
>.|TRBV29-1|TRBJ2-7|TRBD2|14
TGCAGCGTTCCCCGGGGGGAGGGCTCCTACGAGCAGTACTTC
CSVPRGEGSYEQYF
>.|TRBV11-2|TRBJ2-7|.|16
TGTGCCAGCAGCTCACGAGATAGGACCCCGCCCTACGAGCAGTACTTC
CASSSRDRTPPYEQYF
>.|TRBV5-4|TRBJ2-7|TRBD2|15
TGTGCCAGCAGCGGCGGGACTAGCGGCACCTACGAGCAGTACTTC
CASSGGTSGTYEQYF
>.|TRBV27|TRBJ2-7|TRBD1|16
TGTGCCAGCAGCCCGACAATACGGGACAGGGTCGGCGAGCAGTACTTC
CASSPTIRDRVGEQYF
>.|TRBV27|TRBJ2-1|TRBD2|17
TGTGCCAGCAGTTCGGGACTAGCGGGACTTCTGCCGCTTGAGCAGTTCTTC
CASSSGLAGLLPLEQFF
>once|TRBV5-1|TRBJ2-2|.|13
TGCGCCAGCAGCACGAAGAACACCGGGGAGCTGTTTTTT
CASSTKNTGELFF
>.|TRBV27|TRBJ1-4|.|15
TGTGCCAGCAGGCCCGACCGGGGACCAAATGAAAAACTGTTTTTT
CASRPDRGPNEKLFF
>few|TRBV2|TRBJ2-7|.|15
TGTGCCAGCAGTGATGGCAGGGGCTATGCCAACGAGCAGTACTTC
CASSDGRGYANEQYF
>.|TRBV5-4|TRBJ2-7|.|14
TGTGCCAGCAGCCCGGGGGCTTTGGTGGACGAGCAGTACTTC
CASSPGALVDEQYF
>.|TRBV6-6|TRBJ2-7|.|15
TGTGCCAGCAGTTACTCTGAGGACAGAGATTACGAGCAGTACTTC
CASSYSEDRDYEQYF
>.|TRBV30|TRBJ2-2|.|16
TGTGCCTGGAGTTTCCTTGATGAGCGGAACACCGGGGAGCTGTTTTTT
CAWSFLDERNTGELFF
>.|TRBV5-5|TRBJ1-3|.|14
TGTGCCAGCAGCTTGCGAGGGTCTGGAAACACCATATATTTT
CASSLRGSGNTIYF
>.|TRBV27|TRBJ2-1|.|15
TGTGCCAGCAGTTTCCCGGGAGTAGGCGGGAATGAGCAGTTCTTC
CASSFPGVGGNEQFF
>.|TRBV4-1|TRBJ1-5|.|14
TGCGCCAGCAGCCCACTACATAGCAATCAGCCCCAGCATTTT
CASSPLHSNQPQHF
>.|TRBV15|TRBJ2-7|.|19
TGTGCCACCAGCAGAGATTTGCTGGGCGCGAGCCCCCCCCTCTACGAGCAGTACTTC
CATSRDLLGASPPLYEQYF
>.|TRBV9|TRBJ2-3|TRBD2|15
TGTGCCAGCAGCGTAGAAGCGGGAGGGTTTGATACGCAGTATTTT
CASSVEAGGFDTQYF
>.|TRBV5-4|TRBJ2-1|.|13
TGTGCCAGCAGCCCCAGGACAGCCAATGAGCAGTTCTTC
CASSPRTANEQFF
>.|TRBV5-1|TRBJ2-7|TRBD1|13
TGCGCCAGCAGCTGGGACAGCTCCTACGAGCAGTACTTC
CASSWDSSYEQYF
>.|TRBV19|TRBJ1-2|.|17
TGTGCCAGTACCTCGATCCGGGCTCAGGGATTGCTCTATGGCTACACCTTC
CASTSIRAQGLLYGYTF
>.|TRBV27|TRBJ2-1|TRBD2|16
TGTGCCAGCAGTCCGGGGACTAGCGGGACATACAATGAGCAGTTCTTC
CASSPGTSGTYNEQFF
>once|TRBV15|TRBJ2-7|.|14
TGTGCCACCAGCAGCGGTCACACCACCTACGAGCAGTACTTC
CATSSGHTTYEQYF
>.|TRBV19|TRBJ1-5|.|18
TGTGCCAGTAGTATTCTGATTCTCGGGGCTTGGAGCAATCAGCCCCAGCATTTT
CASSILILGAWSNQPQHF
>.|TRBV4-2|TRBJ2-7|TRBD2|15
TGTGCCAGCAGCCCAGCCGGGACTAACTCCTACGAGCAGTACTTC
CASSPAGTNSYEQYF
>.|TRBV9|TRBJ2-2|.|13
TGTGCCAGCAGCGTAGGTGGGGCCGGGGAGCTGTTTTTT
CASSVGGAGELFF
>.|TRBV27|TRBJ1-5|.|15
TGTGCCAGCAGTTTAATTTGGGGGGCTAATCAGCCCCAGCATTTT
CASSLIWGANQPQHF
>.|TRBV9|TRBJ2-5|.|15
TGTGCCAGCAGCCCCCAACAGGGAGTACAAGAGACCCAGTACTTC
CASSPQQGVQETQYF
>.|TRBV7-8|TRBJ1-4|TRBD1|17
TGTGCCAGCAGCTTAGCGGGACAGAGCCATTTAAATGAAAAACTGTTTTTT
CASSLAGQSHLNEKLFF
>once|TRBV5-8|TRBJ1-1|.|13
TGTGCCAGCAGCCAAGGGCCTGGGACTGAAGCTTTCTTT
CASSQGPGTEAFF
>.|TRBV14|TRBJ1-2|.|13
TGTGCCAGCAGCCAAGCTGAGAACTATGGCTACACCTTC
CASSQAENYGYTF
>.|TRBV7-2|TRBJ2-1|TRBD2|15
TGTGCCAGCAGCCAGATGGCGGGGGTGTACAATGAGCAGTTCTTC
CASSQMAGVYNEQFF
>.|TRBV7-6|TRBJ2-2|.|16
TGTGCCAGCAGCACCGAGGGTCTTCTGAACACCGGGGAGCTGTTTTTT
CASSTEGLLNTGELFF
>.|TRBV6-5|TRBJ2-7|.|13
TGTGCCAGCAGTTCAGGTACCGGATACGAGCAGTACTTC
CASSSGTGYEQYF
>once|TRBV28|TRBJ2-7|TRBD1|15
TGTGCCAGCAGTTTATATGCGGACAGGGCCTACGAGCAGTACTTC
CASSLYADRAYEQYF
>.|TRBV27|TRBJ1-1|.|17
TGTGCCAGCAGTTTATCCCATATGGCTGTGGGTAGCACTGAAGCTTTCTTT
CASSLSHMAVGSTEAFF
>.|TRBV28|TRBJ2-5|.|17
TGTGCCAGCAGTTTATCCGCCCGGGACACCATGGGGGAGACCCAGTACTTC
CASSLSARDTMGETQYF
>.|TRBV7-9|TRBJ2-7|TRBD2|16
TGTGCCAGCAGCTCCCGTAGCGGGAGGAGCTCCTACGAGCAGTACTTC
CASSSRSGRSSYEQYF
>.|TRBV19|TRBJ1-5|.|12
TGTGCCGCAGGCGGGGGCAATCAGCCCCAGCATTTT
CAAGGGNQPQHF
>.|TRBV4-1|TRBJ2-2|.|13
TGCGCCAGCAGCCAAGATCTAACCGGGGAGCTGTTTTTT
CASSQDLTGELFF